Detailed here is one T cell receptor beta chain. Its antigen is not known. This entry is derived from a study of OX40 agonist ivuxolimab in advanced cancers. On the study more broadly: It was ivuxolimab, an agonistic anti-OX40 (CD134) antibody, that patients were treated with. Patients were roughly 83% male with ages roughly 23 to 79, mean around 58. General study points: Among T cells, CD8+ cells averaged more expanded clones than CD4+ cells.

Only in-frame clones appear in the TCRdb table, and some are missing; sequencing was by immunoSEQ multiplex PCR. The sample comprises 45,000 to 55,000 clones, 81% of which are singletons, and almost 6.5% rests with the top ten. The sequences come from CD4+ or CD8+ T cells sorted from blood, collected in a trial of the OX40 agonist ivuxolimab. The receptor was derived from an adult with an advanced solid tumor such as melanoma, head and neck, liver or kidney cancer.

As DNA, the CDR3 is TGTGCCAGCAGCGGCATACAGCTCCTTAACTATGGCTACACCTTC. This gives the protein CASSGIQLLNYGYTF. This chain joins TRBV9 and TRBJ1-2; D call uncertain. CDR1 and CDR2 from the germline V gene are SGDLS and YYNGEE. CDR3 size: 15 residues. V was shortened by 3 bases and J by 1 base, with 13 bases between the two germline ends.